This TCR beta chain appears in the sequencing data of a study of blood T cell repertoires in COVID-19. Study information: COVID-19 samples, acute and convalescent, were from the United States, Italy and Spain. The analysed material was cDNA or gDNA that came from T cells, B-cell-depleted T cells, or PBMCs.

This CDR3 contains 17 residues. Original analysis: How many nucleated cells were present was estimated from reference gene primer amplification. The assay was immunoSEQ multiplex PCR, and TCRdb's table has in-frame clones only and misses some. V, J and clone size reflect that table, while D and trimming were determined from the DNA. The sample carries about 150,000 clones, approximately 79% recorded once. This clone was observed many times. The TCR was taken from a man aged 50-59 years with active or convalescent COVID-19. Sequenced sample: peripheral blood. The chain is built from TRBV21-1 and TRBJ1-3. TRBV21-1 is given as a pseudogene. CDR3 sequence (DNA): TGTGCCAGCAGCCGAGTATCCGTTTCAAACTCTGGAAACACCATATATTTT. It codes for CASSRVSVSNSGNTIYF.